This T cell receptor (beta chain) was obtained from a study of follicular helper T cells after annual influenza vaccination. Study-level background: For some subjects, blood spans the 2013-2014, 2014-2015 and 2015-2016 annual vaccinations. Findings and limits, study-wide: ICOS+CD38+ cTfh clonality tracked population frequency, and its change tracked circulating plasmablast change. For non-cTfh compartments, undersampling could not be ruled out.

Data came from immunoSEQ multiplex PCR; TCRdb stores just in-frame clones and leaves some out. Altogether about 11,000 clones are present, over 75% being singletons, with the ten largest covering approximately 0.9%. Germline loops: CDR1 LNHDA, CDR2 SQIVND (reference sequence). The ends were cut back, 4 bases at V and 2 bases at J, with 8 bases in the middle. The CDR3 runs 13 residues. Remarks on this clone: The target antigen is unknown.

The specimen comprised CXCR5- memory CD4+ T cells sorted from blood, sampled 6 weeks after influenza vaccination. The chain is built from TRBV19 and TRBJ2-5, with D perhaps matching TRBD1 (5 bases). The source is an adult who received the influenza vaccine. CDR3 protein: CASSTGWQETQYF. In DNA form, the CDR3 reads TGTGCCAGTAGTACAGGGTGGCAAGAGACCCAGTACTTC.